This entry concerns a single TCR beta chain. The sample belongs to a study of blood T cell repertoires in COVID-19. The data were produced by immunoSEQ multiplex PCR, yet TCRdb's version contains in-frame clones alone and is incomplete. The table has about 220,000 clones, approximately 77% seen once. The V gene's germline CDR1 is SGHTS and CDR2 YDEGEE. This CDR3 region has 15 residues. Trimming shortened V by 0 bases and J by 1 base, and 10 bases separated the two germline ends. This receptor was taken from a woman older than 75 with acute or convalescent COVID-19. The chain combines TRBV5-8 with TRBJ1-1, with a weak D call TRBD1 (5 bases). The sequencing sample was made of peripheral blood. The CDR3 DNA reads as TGTGCCAGCAGCTTGGCTGGGAGGGGGAACACTGAAGCTTTCTTT. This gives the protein CASSLAGRGNTEAFF.